This TCR beta chain was sequenced for a study of OX40 agonist ivuxolimab in advanced cancers. Trimming left V 5 bases short and J 7 bases short, with 9 bases between. The CDR3 loop spans 13 amino acids. Germline V gene lookup returns CDR1 LNHDA and CDR2 SQIVND (reference sequence). TCRdb's copy holds only in-frame clones and misses some; the assay was immunoSEQ multiplex PCR. This table holds about 40,000 clones, approximately 80% found once. Sequencing used CD4+ or CD8+ T cells sorted from blood, obtained in a trial of the OX40 agonist ivuxolimab. The TCR comes from an adult with an advanced solid tumor such as melanoma, head and neck, liver or kidney cancer. The chain uses TRBV19 and TRBJ1-6; D is ambiguous. CDR3 sequence: CASSLQKNSPLHF. Here the CDR3 DNA reads TGTGCCAGTAGTCTCCAAAAGAATTCACCCCTCCACTTT. The whole variable domain, filled in from reference TRBV19 and TRBJ1-6, reads DGGITQSPKYLFRKEGQNVTLSCEQNLNHDAMYWYRQDPGQGLRLIYYSQIVNDFQKGDIAEGYSVSREKKESFPLTVTSAQKNPTAFYLCASSLQKNSPLHFGNGTRLTVT.